These T cell receptor beta chains were read from a single sample in a study of blood T cell repertoires in COVID-19. The assay was immunoSEQ multiplex PCR, and TCRdb's table has in-frame clones only and misses some. Among 200,000 to 250,000 clones listed, 80% to 85% were seen once. Sequenced input: peripheral blood. The receptors stem from a woman of 80 years or more with active or convalescent COVID-19. Each CDR3 is given without its conserved first and last residue.

v_call cdr3_aa
TRBV9 ASSGADSYEQY
TRBV24-1 ATSDTGRGWDRAQETQY
TRBV27 ASSFRHRGLNPSSYEQY
TRBV5-1 ASSLDRGDNGYT
TRBV10-3 AISESRGTQETQY
TRBV15 ATRVAGGPGEQY
TRBV5-1 ASTPQSGRVNTGELF
TRBV2 ASRVPGNSGNTIY
TRBV6-2/TRBV6-3 ASSPIGGSSYEQY
TRBV7-2 ASSLVPRTQETQY